This is a list of T cell receptor beta chains from one sample in a study of identical twins. MiXCR, run by TCRdb on the 5' RACE reads, gives a single entry per CDR3 protein. The table includes about 520,000 distinct CDR3 sequences, 22% detected once. Another study also made use of these data, one on T cells expressing NK-cell markers.

The sample was CD4+ T cells sorted from blood. The receptor source for this set is a woman younger than 30 in good health. CDR3s include the opening cysteine and the closing phenylalanine or tryptophan. A D gene is named only where the DNA matches it firmly. Part of the rows lack a size; the others show once, few, many or a class for expanded clones.

cdr3_aa	cdr3_nt	cdr3_length	clone_size	d_call	v_call	j_call
CSARASRPGTGGFGELFF	TGCAGTGCTAGAGCGTCACGGCCCGGGACAGGAGGGTTTGGGGAGCTGTTTTTT	18	few	TRBD1	TRBV20-1	TRBJ2-2
CATSRGQLYNEQFF	TGTGCCACCAGCAGAGGACAGCTGTACAATGAGCAGTTCTTC	14	few	.	TRBV15	TRBJ2-1
CASSWGGLEGDEQFF	TGCGCCAGCAGCTGGGGGGGCTTGGAGGGCGATGAGCAGTTCTTC	15	few	.	TRBV5-1	TRBJ2-1
CASSAPRGYTDTQYF	TGTGCCAGCAGTGCCCCCAGAGGGTACACAGATACGCAGTATTTT	15	.	.	TRBV2	TRBJ2-3
CSALSDATNEKLFF	TGCAGTGCTCTATCAGATGCAACTAATGAAAAACTGTTTTTT	14	few	.	TRBV20-1	TRBJ1-4
CASSQGYNTGELFF	TGCGCCAGCAGCCAAGGATACAACACCGGGGAGCTGTTTTTT	14	.	.	TRBV4-3	TRBJ2-2
CASGRGRYEQYF	TGTGCCAGCGGTAGGGGCAGGTACGAGCAGTACTTC	12	few	.	TRBV6-5	TRBJ2-7
CASSYSTLSTDTQYF	TGTGCCAGCAGTTACTCTACGCTTAGCACAGATACGCAGTATTTT	15	few	.	TRBV6-5	TRBJ2-3
CASSWSEGSYEQYF	TGCGCCAGCTCTTGGTCTGAGGGGAGCTACGAGCAGTACTTC	14	.	.	TRBV10-2	TRBJ2-7
CASTGQGSVSNGYTF	TGTGCCAGCACCGGACAGGGATCGGTATCGAATGGCTACACCTTC	15	few	TRBD1	TRBV6-1	TRBJ1-2
CAITARGLSSDTQYF	TGTGCCATCACTGCGAGGGGACTAAGCTCAGATACGCAGTATTTT	15	.	TRBD2	TRBV10-3	TRBJ2-3
CASSFLGRDEAFF	TGCGCCAGCAGCTTCCTGGGCCGGGATGAAGCTTTCTTT	13	.	.	TRBV5-1	TRBJ1-1
CSPGPGLSGSRAWTNEQFF	TGCAGCCCTGGCCCTGGGCTCAGCGGGAGTCGGGCCTGGACCAATGAGCAGTTCTTC	19	few	TRBD2	TRBV20-1	TRBJ2-1
CASSEAGLAENEQFF	TGTGCCAGCAGCGAGGCGGGACTAGCGGAAAATGAGCAGTTCTTC	15	.	TRBD2	TRBV5-6	TRBJ2-1
CASSPTGLGNTIYF	TGTGCCAGCAGTCCGACAGGGTTGGGAAACACCATATATTTT	14	.	TRBD1	TRBV12-3/TRBV12-4	TRBJ1-3
CSAGDGLGETQYF	TGCAGTGCTGGAGACGGACTAGGAGAGACCCAGTACTTC	13	few	TRBD2	TRBV20-1	TRBJ2-5
CASISSLSAKNIQYF	TGTGCCAGCATCTCTTCATTGAGCGCCAAAAACATTCAGTACTTC	15	few	.	TRBV12-3/TRBV12-4	TRBJ2-4
CSVHRQSSGINYEQYF	TGCAGTGTTCACCGGCAGAGTAGCGGGATCAACTACGAGCAGTACTTC	16	.	TRBD2	TRBV20-1	TRBJ2-7
CASSLMANYGYTF	TGCGCCAGCAGCTTAATGGCTAACTATGGCTACACCTTC	13	.	.	TRBV5-1	TRBJ1-2
CSAREMTSSGNTIYF	TGCAGTGCTAGAGAGATGACTAGCTCTGGAAACACCATATATTTT	15	.	.	TRBV20-1	TRBJ1-3
CASSWTVQETQYF	TGTGCCAGCAGTTGGACGGTCCAAGAGACCCAGTACTTC	13	.	.	TRBV12-3/TRBV12-4	TRBJ2-5
CSAKELAGARRSYNEQFF	TGCAGTGCTAAGGAACTAGCGGGGGCCCGTCGCTCCTACAATGAGCAGTTCTTC	18	many	TRBD2	TRBV20-1	TRBJ2-1
CASISGGNTGELFF	TGTGCCAGCATCTCGGGGGGGAACACCGGGGAGCTGTTTTTT	14	.	TRBD2	TRBV7-2	TRBJ2-2
CSASRSLNTEAFF	TGCAGCGCATCCAGAAGCCTGAACACTGAAGCTTTCTTT	13	few	.	TRBV29-1	TRBJ1-1
CSAYSTSYGYTF	TGCAGTGCTTATAGTACGTCGTACGGCTACACCTTC	12	few	.	TRBV20-1	TRBJ1-2
CASSLLSPPRGEQYF	TGTGCCAGCAGCTTACTCTCCCCTCCGAGGGGCGAGCAGTACTTC	15	few	.	TRBV7-9	TRBJ2-7
CASSTLAGGATDTQYF	TGTGCCAGCAGTACCCTAGCAGGGGGGGCCACAGATACGCAGTATTTT	16	few	.	TRBV12-3/TRBV12-4	TRBJ2-3
CASSPSGTGGTEAFF	TGCGCCAGCAGCCCTTCCGGGACAGGGGGCACTGAAGCTTTCTTT	15	few	TRBD1	TRBV5-1	TRBJ1-1
CASRRDPKNIQYF	TGTGCCAGCAGGAGGGACCCAAAAAACATTCAGTACTTC	13	.	.	TRBV12-3/TRBV12-4	TRBJ2-4